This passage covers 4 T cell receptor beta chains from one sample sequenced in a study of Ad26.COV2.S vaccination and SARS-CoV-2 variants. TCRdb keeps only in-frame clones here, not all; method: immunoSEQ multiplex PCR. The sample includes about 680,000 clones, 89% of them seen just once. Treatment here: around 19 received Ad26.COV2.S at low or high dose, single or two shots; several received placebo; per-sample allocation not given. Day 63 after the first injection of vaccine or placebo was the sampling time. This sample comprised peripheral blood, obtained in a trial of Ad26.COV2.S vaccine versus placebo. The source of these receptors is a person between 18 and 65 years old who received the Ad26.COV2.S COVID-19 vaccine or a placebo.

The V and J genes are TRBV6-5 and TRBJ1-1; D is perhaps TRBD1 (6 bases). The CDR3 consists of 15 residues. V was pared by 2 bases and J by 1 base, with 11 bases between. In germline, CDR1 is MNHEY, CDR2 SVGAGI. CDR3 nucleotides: TGTGCCAGCAGTTACGGGAGGGGGGGGAACACTGAAGCTTTCTTT. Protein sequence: CASSYGRGGNTEAFF.

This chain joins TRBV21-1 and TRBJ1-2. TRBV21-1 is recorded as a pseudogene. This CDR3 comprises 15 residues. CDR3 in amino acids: CASSKVKRRGYGYTF. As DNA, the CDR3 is TGTGCCAGCAGCAAAGTCAAGCGCCGGGGCTATGGCTACACCTTC.

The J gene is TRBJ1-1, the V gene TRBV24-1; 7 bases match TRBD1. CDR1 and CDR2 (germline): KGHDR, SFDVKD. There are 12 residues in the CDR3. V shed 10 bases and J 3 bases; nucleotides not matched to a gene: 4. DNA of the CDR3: TGTGCCACACGGGACAGCGACACTGAAGCTTTCTTT. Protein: CATRDSDTEAFF.

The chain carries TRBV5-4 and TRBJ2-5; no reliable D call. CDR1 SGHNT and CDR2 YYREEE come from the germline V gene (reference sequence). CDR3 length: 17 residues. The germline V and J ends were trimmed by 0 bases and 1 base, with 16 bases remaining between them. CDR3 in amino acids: CASSLASIGTIQETQYF. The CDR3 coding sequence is TGTGCCAGCAGCTTGGCGTCCATTGGTACTATCCAAGAGACCCAGTACTTC.